The 20 T cell receptor beta chains below were found in one sample sequenced in a study of blood T cell repertoires in COVID-19. TCRdb keeps only in-frame clones here, not all; method: immunoSEQ multiplex PCR. The sample holds about 140,000 clones, around 73% seen once. The specimen sequenced was PBMCs or T cells enriched from blood (not recorded which). These TCRs come from a woman between 50 and 59 years old who had recovered from COVID-19.

CDR3 sequence: CASSFPGDGDYTEAFF. In DNA form, the CDR3 reads TGTGCCAGCAGTTTCCCCGGCGACGGGGACTACACTGAAGCTTTCTTT. The J gene is TRBJ1-1, the V gene TRBV28; a possible D gene is TRBD1 (5 bases). The CDR3 totals 16 residues. V was pared by 3 bases and J by 3 bases, with 17 bases between. Germline V lookup: CDR1 MDHEN, CDR2 SYDVKM.

The genes are TRBV28 and TRBJ2-2, with D hard to call. The CDR3 is 18 amino acids. V lost 5 bases and J lost 7, with 26 bases in between. In germline, CDR1 is MDHEN, CDR2 SYDVKM. For the CDR3, the DNA is TGTGCCAGCAGTATAGTAACCACTACGCCCGAAGAAGGCGGGGAGCTGTTTTTT. Protein: CASSIVTTTPEEGGELFF.

The rearrangement links TRBV27 to TRBJ2-4; 9 nucleotides line up with TRBD2. Germline V CDR1 and CDR2: MNHEY, SMNVEV (reference sequence). CDR3 length: 17 residues. V lost 3 bases and J lost 2; bases outside the gene matches: 8. CDR3: CASSFLGSGGSKNIQYF. CDR3 bases: TGTGCCAGCAGTTTTCTAGGCAGCGGGGGGTCCAAAAACATTCAGTACTTC.

V gene TRBV5-1 combines with J gene TRBJ2-7; 10 bases are a match to TRBD1. Unmatched junction bases numbered 13, after V lost 4 bases and J lost 0 bases. CDR3 length equals 18 residues. From germline, CDR1 is SGHRS and CDR2 YFSETQ. The CDR3 nucleotides are TGCGCCAGCAGCAGGCGACAGGGGGCCGGTTTGGGCTCCTACGAGCAGTACTTC. Translated, it gives CASSRRQGAGLGSYEQYF.

The V call is TRBV11-2, the J call TRBJ2-3; D perhaps matches TRBD1 (6 bases). This CDR3 contains 13 residues. Trimming pared 7 bases from V and 5 bases from J, leaving 13 bases between. CDR1 and CDR2 (germline): SGHAT, FQNNGV. For the CDR3, the DNA is TGTGCCAGCATCCGCCTCAGGGGAGATACGCAGTATTTT. This codes for CASIRLRGDTQYF.

The chain links TRBV3-1 (or the pseudogene TRBV3-2) to TRBJ2-2; 8 bases line up with TRBD2. The CDR3 is made up of 16 amino acids. J lost 3 bases, V lost 6 bases, and 9 bases had no gene match. CDR1 is LGHDT and CDR2 is YNNKEL in the germline V gene (reference sequence). CDR3 residues: CASSITGGIHTGELFF. In DNA form, the CDR3 reads TGTGCCAGCAGTATTACGGGGGGGATACACACCGGGGAGCTGTTTTTT.

This chain links TRBV6-5 with TRBJ1-2; the D gene is possibly TRBD1 (5 bases). The V gene lost 6 bases and the J gene lost 7 bases, with 9 bases spanning the gap. Germline loops: CDR1 MNHEY, CDR2 SVGAGI. This CDR3 has 11 amino acids. The CDR3 reads CASSAGFGYTF. CDR3 bases: TGTGCCAGCAGCGCAGGGTTTGGCTACACCTTC.

The CDR3 region has the DNA TGTGCCAGCACCAGATGGGGGACAGGCTATGGCTACACCTTC. Translating it yields CASTRWGTGYGYTF. The V call is TRBV6-5, the J call TRBJ1-2; 8 positions agree with TRBD1. CDR3 length equals 14 residues. The trim removed 7 bases at V and 4 bases at J, leaving 8 bases unmatched. The germline gives CDR1 MNHEY, CDR2 SVGAGI.

This chain connects TRBV28 to TRBJ1-2, with D maybe TRBD1 (5 bases). The CDR3 length is 17 residues. V was pared by 3 bases and J by 2 bases, with 19 bases between. The germline V gene has CDR1 MDHEN and CDR2 SYDVKM. In DNA form, the CDR3 reads TGTGCCAGCAGTTTCCAGGGTTCCTTTTTTGGGAACTATGGCTACACCTTC. Encoded protein: CASSFQGSFFGNYGYTF.

Turning to this clone: At the DNA level, this CDR3 is encoded by other sequences in the same sample as well. J is TRBJ1-1 and V is TRBV16; D is unclear. CDR3 length: 13 residues. Between the trimmed V and J ends, which lost 2 bases and 0 bases, there was a span of 4 bases. Germline V gene lookup returns CDR1 KGHSY and CDR2 FQNENV. As DNA, the CDR3 is TGTGCCAGCAGCCAACTCGTGAACACTGAAGCTTTCTTT. Its translation is CASSQLVNTEAFF.

The chain combines TRBV19 with TRBJ1-4, with TRBD1 as a possible D gene (6 bases). Germline V CDR1 and CDR2: LNHDA, SQIVND (reference sequence). Trimming removed 2 bases from V and 5 bases from J, with 12 bases in between. This CDR3 spans 15 amino acids. The CDR3 DNA sequence: TGTGCCAGTAGTATATCGTTCGGACAGAATGAAAAACTGTTTTTT. Translation gives CASSISFGQNEKLFF.

The V gene is TRBV5-1, the J gene TRBJ1-1; D is possibly TRBD1 (5 bases). The CDR3 consists of 15 residues. Germline V gene lookup returns CDR1 SGHRS and CDR2 YFSETQ. The V gene lost 0 bases and the J gene lost 0 bases, with 9 bases spanning the gap. The CDR3: CASSLVAGMNTEAFF. DNA for the CDR3: TGCGCCAGCAGCTTGGTGGCAGGGATGAACACTGAAGCTTTCTTT.

A few counts support this clone. The CDR3 nucleotides read TGTGCCAGCAGTTCCTGGGAGGGGGGGAAGTACATTCAGTACTTC. Translation: CASSSWEGGKYIQYF. The V and J genes are TRBV27 and TRBJ2-4; D is possibly TRBD2 (7 bases). There are 15 residues in the CDR3. Germline values: CDR1 MNHEY, CDR2 SMNVEV (reference sequence). V dropped 4 bases and J dropped 8 bases, with 18 bases sitting between them.

The V gene is TRBV15, the J gene TRBJ2-2, with 7 bases lining up with TRBD2. CDR1 and CDR2 (germline): LNHNV, YYDKDF (reference sequence). V shed 1 base, J shed 7 bases, and the junction held 3 bases outside the gene matches. The CDR3 has 14 residues. Here the CDR3 reads CATSRVTGGGELFF. The CDR3 DNA follows: TGTGCCACCAGCAGAGTTACGGGGGGCGGGGAGCTGTTTTTT.

This sequence joins TRBV5-1 and TRBJ2-5; 8 positions agree with TRBD1. Trimming at V came to 4 bases and at J to 2 bases, leaving 4 bases not matched to a gene. Germline assignment: CDR1 SGHRS and CDR2 YFSETQ. The CDR3 has 14 amino acids. The chain's CDR3 is CASSPQGVQETQYF. CDR3 nucleotide sequence: TGCGCCAGCAGCCCACAGGGGGTACAAGAGACCCAGTACTTC. Drawing the rest from reference TRBV5-1 and TRBJ2-5, the complete variable domain is KAGVTQTPRYLIKTRGQQVTLSCSPISGHRSVSWYQQTPGQGLQFLFEYFSETQRNKGNFPGRFSGRQFSNSRSEMNVSTLELGDSALYLCASSPQGVQETQYFGPGTRLLVL.

The chain is built from TRBV24-1 and TRBJ2-2; a possible D gene is TRBD2 (5 bases). Trimming removed 2 bases from V and 2 bases from J, with 11 bases in between. Per the germline V gene, CDR1 is KGHDR and CDR2 is SFDVKD. CDR3 size: 16 residues. The CDR3 sequence is CATSDSRTGNTGELFF. CDR3 DNA sequence: TGTGCCACCAGTGATTCGCGGACGGGAAACACCGGGGAGCTGTTTTTT.

The chain couples TRBV18 to TRBJ2-1; no definite D call. This CDR3 spans 12 amino acids. Germline CDR1 reads KGHSH; CDR2 reads LQKENI. V lost 6 bases and J 7 bases, leaving 10 bases between the germline ends. CDR3 nucleotides: TGTGCCAGCTCCCCAACATGGAATGAGCAGTTCTTC. This translates into CASSPTWNEQFF. Variable domain in full (rest from reference TRBV18 and TRBJ2-1): NAGVMQNPRHLVRRRGQEARLRCSPMKGHSHVYWYRQLPEEGLKFMVYLQKENIIDESGMPKERFSAEFPKEGPSILRIQQVVRGDSAAYFCASSPTWNEQFFGPGTRLTVL.

This chain connects TRBV10-3 to TRBJ1-1; D gene uncertain. CDR1 ENHRY and CDR2 SYGVKD come from the germline V gene. This CDR3 is built from 18 residues. Trimming removed 4 bases from V and 0 bases from J, with 21 bases in between. CDR3 in DNA: TGTGCCATCAGTGTCGGTCCCGGGCCGGCGGGGATGAACACTGAAGCTTTCTTT. Its protein is CAISVGPGPAGMNTEAFF.

This chain uses TRBV10-3 with TRBJ2-3; 13 nucleotides line up with TRBD2. V lost 3 bases to trimming and J lost 10 bases; unmatched junction nucleotides: 7. The germline V gene has CDR1 ENHRY and CDR2 SYGVKD. This CDR3 has 15 amino acids. The CDR3 loop reads CAISDTSGGASAQYF. The CDR3 nucleotides read TGTGCCATCAGTGATACTAGCGGGGGGGCGAGTGCGCAGTATTTT.

This chain connects TRBV5-1 to TRBJ2-1, with 11 bases aligning to TRBD2. With 4 bases clipped from V and 4 bases from J, the junction kept 7 bases outside the gene matches. Germline assignment: CDR1 SGHRS and CDR2 YFSETQ. The CDR3 covers 16 residues. The CDR3 nucleotides are TGCGCCAGCAGCGCCGTCGCTAGCGGGGGGTACAATGAGCAGTTCTTC. Translated: CASSAVASGGYNEQFF.